The 30 T cell receptor beta chains given below trace back to one sample, sequenced in a study of T cells in Graves' hyperthyroidism and ophthalmopathy. Amplification of TCR beta CDR3 regions used RNA as the template. The TCR CDR3 was amplified in a first-round RT-PCR using the HTBI primer set. From the multiplex PCR reads, TCRdb called clonotypes with MiXCR, one entry per CDR3 protein. This table holds about 400,000 distinct CDR3 sequences, about a sixth found once. The source material was blood. Receptors originate from a woman between 18 and 30 years old with Graves' hyperthyroidism that later progressed to Graves' ophthalmopathy.

The sample holds a few counts of this clonotype. This chain connects TRBV11-2 to TRBJ2-1, with D uncertain. From germline, CDR1 is SGHAT and CDR2 FQNNGV. The CDR3 has 17 amino acids. The V end was cut by 2 bases, the J end by 6 bases, with 20 bases between. CDR3 DNA: TGTGCCAGCAGCTTAAGTTTGCAAGGGCGGAGAGTCAATGAGCAGTTCTTC. It yields the protein CASSLSLQGRRVNEQFF. Together with reference TRBV11-2 and TRBJ2-1, the CDR3 gives the full variable domain: EAGVAQSPRYKIIEKRQSVAFWCNPISGHATLYWYQQILGQGPKLLIQFQNNGVVDDSQLPKDRFSAERLKGVDSTLKIQPAKLEDSAVYLCASSLSLQGRRVNEQFFGPGTRLTVL.

The gene calls are TRBV15 and TRBJ2-7, with TRBD1 matching over 9 bases. J was trimmed by 2 bases and V by 8 bases; bases with no gene match: 10. This CDR3 has 15 residues. Per the germline V gene, CDR1 is LNHNV and CDR2 is YYDKDF (reference sequence). CDR3 sequence (DNA): TGTGCCACCGCTCCCGAGGGACAGGGCACCTACGAGCAGTACTTC. This codes for CATAPEGQGTYEQYF.

In its sample, this clonotype was seen a few times. The chain links TRBV20-1 to TRBJ2-2; D remains unclear. This CDR3 comprises 14 residues. The germline CDR1 and CDR2 sequences are DFQATT and SNEGSKA (reference sequence). The V gene lost 3 bases and the J gene lost 0 bases, with 8 bases spanning the gap. CDR3 in amino acids: CSASYTANTGELFF. In DNA, the CDR3 is TGCAGTGCTAGCTATACAGCGAACACCGGGGAGCTGTTTTTT.

This clonotype turned up a few times. The V call is TRBV20-1, the J call TRBJ2-7; D is undetermined. The V end was cut by 5 bases, the J end by 7 bases, with 9 bases between. The CDR3 length is 10 residues. Germline loops: CDR1 DFQATT, CDR2 SNEGSKA (reference sequence). CDR3 region: CSALSWEQYF. In DNA form, the CDR3 reads TGCAGTGCTTTGAGCTGGGAGCAGTACTTC.

V gene TRBV9 combines with J gene TRBJ2-5; 9 bases fit TRBD1. The germline gives CDR1 SGDLS, CDR2 YYNGEE. The CDR3 covers 14 residues. J lost 5 bases, V lost 0 bases, and 2 bases had no gene match. CDR3 nucleotide sequence: TGTGCCAGCAGCGTAGGGACAGGGGATGAGACCCAGTACTTC. It is translated as CASSVGTGDETQYF.

This clonotype was counted at least ten times. The chain has TRBV19 and TRBJ2-1; 12 positions match TRBD2. This CDR3 region has 15 residues. The J segment lost 8 bases and the V segment lost 5 bases, leaving 7 bases of the junction unmatched. CDR1 and CDR2 from the germline V gene are LNHDA and SQIVND (reference sequence). The CDR3 DNA reads as TGTGCCAGTAGTGTGACTAGCGGGAGATACCATGAGCAGTTCTTC. Protein sequence: CASSVTSGRYHEQFF. Based on the CDR3 plus reference TRBV19 and TRBJ2-1, the full variable domain is DGGITQSPKYLFRKEGQNVTLSCEQNLNHDAMYWYRQDPGQGLRLIYYSQIVNDFQKGDIAEGYSVSREKKESFPLTVTSAQKNPTAFYLCASSVTSGRYHEQFFGPGTRLTVL.

This clonotype was counted at least ten times. The CDR3 loop is CASSTQGAYQPQHF. As DNA, the CDR3 is TGTGCCAGCAGTACGCAGGGGGCGTATCAGCCCCAGCATTTT. The chain is built from TRBV28 and TRBJ1-5, with 8 bases that match TRBD1. The junction had 5 bases not matched to a gene; V was cut back by 5 bases and J by 5 bases. Germline CDR1 and CDR2: MDHEN and SYDVKM. The CDR3 consists of 14 residues. The entire variable domain, with the rest obtained from reference TRBV28 and TRBJ1-5, is as follows: DVKVTQSSRYLVKRTGEKVFLECVQDMDHENMFWYRQDPGLGLRLIYFSYDVKMKEKGDIPEGYSVSREKKERFSLILESASTNQTSMYLCASSTQGAYQPQHFGDGTRLSIL.

This chain links TRBV6-1 with TRBJ1-4; perhaps TRBD1 as D (5 bases). The CDR3 consists of 14 residues. Trimming cost V 7 bases and J 8 bases, with 17 bases left between them. Per germline, CDR1 MNHNS and CDR2 SASEGT. CDR3: CASMGDGFGEKLFF. The CDR3 DNA sequence: TGTGCCAGCATGGGGGACGGTTTCGGCGAAAAACTGTTTTTT.

This clonotype has a count of ten or more. The chain is built from TRBV28 and TRBJ1-2; TRBD1 matches at 8 bases. CDR1 and CDR2 (germline): MDHEN, SYDVKM. The J segment lost 3 bases and the V segment lost 4 bases, leaving 7 bases of the junction unmatched. The CDR3 covers 15 residues. The chain's CDR3 is CASSSPPQGDYGYTF. For the CDR3, the DNA is TGTGCCAGCAGTTCCCCCCCACAGGGGGACTATGGCTACACCTTC.

The sample holds a few counts of this clonotype. This chain joins TRBV28 and TRBJ2-2; TRBD1 matches 8 bases. This CDR3 comprises 16 residues. CDR1 and CDR2 (germline): MDHEN, SYDVKM. The junction had 7 bases not matched to a gene; V was cut back by 3 bases and J by 4 bases. This CDR3 reads CASSFRQGRTTGELFF. CDR3 sequence (DNA): TGTGCCAGCAGTTTTCGACAGGGGAGGACCACCGGGGAGCTGTTTTTT. The variable domain in full, completed from reference TRBV28 and TRBJ2-2, reads DVKVTQSSRYLVKRTGEKVFLECVQDMDHENMFWYRQDPGLGLRLIYFSYDVKMKEKGDIPEGYSVSREKKERFSLILESASTNQTSMYLCASSFRQGRTTGELFFGEGSRLTVL.

V usage is TRBV28 and J usage is TRBJ2-3; D might be TRBD1 or TRBD2, each matching 5 bases. The CDR3 is 14 residues long. Trimming cost V 3 bases and J 3 bases, with 10 bases left between them. The germline gives CDR1 MDHEN, CDR2 SYDVKM. CDR3 region: CASSFLRGTDTQYF. For the CDR3, the DNA is TGTGCCAGCAGTTTTTTGAGGGGAACAGATACGCAGTATTTT. Variable domain in full (rest from reference TRBV28 and TRBJ2-3): DVKVTQSSRYLVKRTGEKVFLECVQDMDHENMFWYRQDPGLGLRLIYFSYDVKMKEKGDIPEGYSVSREKKERFSLILESASTNQTSMYLCASSFLRGTDTQYFGPGTRLTVL.

Note on this clonotype: This may be a read error: a much more frequent sequence differs by one nucleotide. This sequence joins TRBV28 and TRBJ2-1; 9 nucleotides agree with TRBD2. The CDR3 is 16 residues long. Germline assignment: CDR1 MDHEN and CDR2 SYDVKM. The CDR3 region has the DNA TGTGCCGGCAGTTTAGGACGCGGGAGGGCCCTGCTTGAGCAGTTCTTC. Translating it yields CAGSLGRGRALLEQFF.

This chain links TRBV28 with TRBJ1-1; 11 bases align to TRBD1. The CDR3 totals 20 residues. With V trimmed by 5 bases and J by 2 bases, 19 bases remained unmatched. Germline loops: CDR1 MDHEN, CDR2 SYDVKM. The CDR3 sequence is CASSPQFHFGGTGGNTEAFF. CDR3 coding DNA: TGTGCCAGCAGTCCTCAATTCCATTTCGGGGGGACAGGGGGTAACACTGAAGCTTTCTTT.

Ten or more counts support this clonotype. CDR3 in amino acids: CASTLLPTGGYGYTF. The CDR3 nucleotides read TGTGCCAGCACCCTCCTCCCGACAGGGGGCTATGGCTACACCTTC. This chain links TRBV28 with TRBJ1-2, with 9 bases lining up with TRBD1. V lost 7 bases and J lost 4; bases outside the gene matches: 10. The CDR3 is 15 amino acids. Per germline, CDR1 MDHEN and CDR2 SYDVKM.

This clonotype came up many times. The chain employs TRBV28 and TRBJ1-2, with no clear D. V was cut by 4 bases and J by 5 bases, with 14 bases left in between. Looked up from germline, CDR1 is MDHEN and CDR2 is SYDVKM. This CDR3 has 14 amino acids. CDR3 coding DNA: TGTGCCAGCAGTTCCATTAAAACTCGTTATGGCTACACCTTC. Amino acid sequence: CASSSIKTRYGYTF.

This clonotype was observed many times. The genes are TRBV2 and TRBJ1-5, with TRBD1 matching 11 bases. CDR3 length: 17 residues. Germline CDR1 is SNHLY and CDR2 is FYNNEI. Germline trimming cut 7 bases from V and 1 base from J; bases unmatched to any gene: 9. The CDR3 DNA is TGTGCCAGCAACAAGGACAGGGGGCATACGAGCAATCAGCCCCAGCATTTT. This encodes CASNKDRGHTSNQPQHF.

This clonotype was counted between two and nine times. The V and J genes are TRBV5-4 and TRBJ1-6; possibly TRBD1 for D (5 bases). V was shortened by 2 bases and J by 7 bases, with 16 bases between the two germline ends. CDR3 length: 16 residues. CDR1 and CDR2 from the germline V gene are SGHNT and YYREEE (reference sequence). This CDR3 is CASSFMGLLENSPLHF. The CDR3 bases are TGTGCCAGCAGCTTTATGGGGCTCTTGGAGAATTCACCCCTCCACTTT.

Many counts were recorded for this clonotype. This rearrangement joins TRBV14 to TRBJ2-1; the D is unclear. Trimming cost V 1 base and J 4 bases, with 14 bases left between them. The CDR3 loop spans 16 amino acids. Germline V lookup: CDR1 SGHDN, CDR2 FVKESK. In DNA, the CDR3 is TGTGCCAGCAGCCAAGGAGTCCACAACGGGTACAATGAGCAGTTCTTC. This gives the protein CASSQGVHNGYNEQFF.

The chain joins TRBV20-1 to TRBJ1-1; D is undetermined. The CDR3 sequence is 16 residues long. CDR1 DFQATT and CDR2 SNEGSKA come from the germline V gene (reference sequence). The V gene lost 5 bases and the J gene lost 6 bases, with 25 bases spanning the gap. The CDR3 coding sequence is TGCAGTGCTTCTGCGGGCCTCCCGTGGTGGATCGCTGAAGCTTTCTTT. Translation: CSASAGLPWWIAEAFF.

This clonotype was seen a few times. The chain has TRBV5-1 and TRBJ2-5; a weak D match, TRBD2 (5 bases). Trimming left V 2 bases short and J 2 bases short, with 13 bases between. The CDR3 length is 15 residues. CDR1 is SGHRS and CDR2 is YFSETQ in the germline V gene. CDR3 DNA: TGCGCCAGCAGCTTCGGGGAACTCCTTCAAGAGACCCAGTACTTC. Amino acid sequence: CASSFGELLQETQYF.

The V call is TRBV19, the J call TRBJ1-5, with TRBD1 as a possible D gene (6 bases). Trimming took off 3 bases at V and 6 bases at J, with 6 bases between the two ends. The CDR3 covers 12 residues. Germline CDR1 is LNHDA and CDR2 is SQIVND (reference sequence). CDR3 nucleotides: TGTGCCAGTAGTATCAGGGGTCAGCCCCAGCATTTT. It specifies CASSIRGQPQHF.

This clonotype was detected ten times or more. This chain connects TRBV18 to TRBJ1-1; D possibly corresponds to TRBD1 (5 bases). V lost 2 bases, J lost 3 bases, and 7 bases lay in between. Germline lookup yields CDR1 KGHSH and CDR2 LQKENI. This CDR3 region has 13 residues. The CDR3 sequence: CASSPSRDTEAFF. DNA of the CDR3: TGTGCCAGCTCACCAAGCAGGGACACTGAAGCTTTCTTT.

This clonotype appeared many times. The chain joins TRBV28 to TRBJ2-5; possible D gene TRBD1, 6 bases. The V gene lost 5 bases and the J gene lost 3 bases, with 10 bases spanning the gap. This CDR3 has 13 amino acids. Germline CDR1 and CDR2: MDHEN and SYDVKM. CDR3 bases: TGTGCCAGCAGTGGGACACCGAAAGAGACCCAGTACTTC. Protein product: CASSGTPKETQYF.

This clonotype was detected a few times. This chain connects TRBV5-1 to TRBJ1-4; D is undetermined. The CDR3 runs to 14 residues. Germline loops: CDR1 SGHRS, CDR2 YFSETQ. The V end lost 0 bases, the J end lost 4 bases, and 7 bases lay between the germline ends. The CDR3 sequence: CASSLGRLNEKLFF. The DNA for the CDR3 is TGCGCCAGCAGCTTGGGCAGGCTTAATGAAAAACTGTTTTTT.

This clonotype was recorded at least ten times. This rearrangement joins TRBV5-6 to TRBJ2-5; D may be TRBD2 (5 bases). V lost 1 base and J 4 bases, leaving 11 bases between the germline ends. The CDR3 extends over 14 amino acids. Per germline, CDR1 SGHDT and CDR2 YYEEEE. This CDR3 reads CASSLPTSTETQYF. As DNA, the CDR3 is TGTGCCAGCAGCTTGCCTACTAGTACAGAGACCCAGTACTTC.

This clonotype was recorded many times. The chain couples TRBV20-1 to TRBJ1-1; TRBD1 might be the D (5 bases). The CDR3 length is 13 residues. Per the germline V gene, CDR1 is DFQATT and CDR2 is SNEGSKA (reference sequence). The V and J ends lost 3 bases and 3 bases respectively, with 11 bases between them. The DNA of the CDR3 is TGCAGTGCTAGGAGGGGAGTCGACACTGAAGCTTTCTTT. Translating gives CSARRGVDTEAFF.

V is TRBV27 and J is TRBJ2-2; D ambiguous. The CDR3 is made up of 13 amino acids. Germline lookup yields CDR1 MNHEY and CDR2 SMNVEV (reference sequence). V was clipped by 2 bases and J by 7 bases, with 8 bases between them. The CDR3 coding sequence is TGTGCCAGCAGTTTACCGGGTAACGGGGAGCTGTTTTTT. Translated: CASSLPGNGELFF.

This clonotype was recorded many times. The chain joins TRBV5-1 to TRBJ2-7, with 7 nucleotides matching TRBD2. After removal of 4 bases from V and 3 bases from J, the junction contained 7 bases not matched to a gene. In germline, CDR1 is SGHRS, CDR2 YFSETQ. The CDR3 runs 14 residues. In DNA, the CDR3 is TGCGCCAGCAGCAGCGGGACTTCCAACTACGAGCAGTACTTC. Translating gives CASSSGTSNYEQYF.

This clonotype has ten or more counts. The chain has TRBV20-1 and TRBJ2-7, with D possibly being TRBD2 (5 bases). Trimming took off 1 base at V and 4 bases at J, with 17 bases between the two ends. Germline assignment: CDR1 DFQATT and CDR2 SNEGSKA (reference sequence). The length of the CDR3 is 15 residues. CDR3 in DNA: TGCAGTGCTAGAGCTAATGTTTGGGAGCGGTACGAGCAGTACTTC. It specifies CSARANVWERYEQYF.

In this sample, this clonotype turned up many times. This rearrangement joins TRBV14 to TRBJ2-3; possibly TRBD1 for D (7 bases). This CDR3 spans 15 amino acids. Germline V lookup: CDR1 SGHDN, CDR2 FVKESK. V was pared by 4 bases and J by 6 bases, with 17 bases between. The CDR3 region is CASSLGGTAGDTQYF. Written as DNA, the CDR3 is TGTGCCAGCAGCCTTGGGGGGACAGCAGGGGATACGCAGTATTTT.